The 13 T cell receptor beta chains in this list originate from one sample, sequenced in a study of vaccination and CD4 T cells after COVID-19. The treatment: approximately nine-day PBMC culture with coronavirus spike peptide pools or control peptides (ViraFEST assay). The study sequenced cultured CD4+ T cell DNA using the Oncomine TCR Beta short-read assay. Via MiXCR, TCRdb re-called the PCR reads, giving one row per CDR3 protein. The table lists 10,000 to 15,000 distinct CDR3 sequences, around 48% of them singletons, with roughly 12% in the top ten. Their antigen targets remain unknown. The sample was CD4+ T cells from blood, cultured in vitro. The receptors were gathered from a human donor who had recovered from COVID-19.

V is TRBV6-1 and J is TRBJ1-1; TRBD1 aligns across 8 bases. Germline V lookup: CDR1 MNHNS, CDR2 SASEGT. V dropped 5 bases and J dropped 3; count of bases not matched to a gene: 8. The CDR3 covers 15 residues. The CDR3 region has the DNA TGTGCCAGCAGTAGAAGCGAGGACAGGGACACTGAAGCTTTCTTT. Residues: CASSRSEDRDTEAFF.

This chain joins TRBV5-1 and TRBJ2-2, with D perhaps TRBD1 or TRBD2 (5 bases each). Germline V gene data show CDR1 as SGHRS and CDR2 as YFSETQ. CDR3 length: 13 residues. With 7 bases removed from V and 4 bases from J, the gap between germline ends came to 11 bases. The CDR3, as DNA: TGCGCCAGCGCCCGGGACGGCACCGGGGAGCTGTTTTTT. This codes for CASARDGTGELFF.

CDR3 in DNA: TGTGCCAGCAGCTTAGGTTTGTGGGGTCGCAGGTCTGGGGCCAACGTCCTGACTTTC. It translates to CASSLGLWGRRSGANVLTF. The genes are TRBV11-2 and TRBJ2-6; D call uncertain. The CDR3 is made up of 19 amino acids. Germline CDR1 is SGHAT and CDR2 is FQNNGV. The V end lost 1 base, the J end lost 1 base, and 17 bases lay between the germline ends.

The chain combines TRBV5-1 with TRBJ1-2; the D gene is possibly TRBD1 (5 bases). Germline loops: CDR1 SGHRS, CDR2 YFSETQ. Between the trimmed V and J ends, which lost 3 bases and 3 bases, there was a span of 15 bases. The CDR3 extends over 15 amino acids. In nucleotides, the CDR3 is TGCGCCAGCAGCTCTGGATGGGGCGCGGACTATGGCTACACCTTC. Translating gives CASSSGWGADYGYTF.

This clonotype showed up just a few times. The genes are TRBV6-1 and TRBJ1-2, with D possibly TRBD1 on 6 matching bases. Germline V gene lookup returns CDR1 MNHNS and CDR2 SASEGT. This CDR3 contains 16 residues. Trimming shortened V by 6 bases and J by 4 bases, and 21 bases separated the two germline ends. The CDR3 is CASSPGEGGNPYGYTF. In DNA, the CDR3 is TGTGCCAGCAGCCCCGGCGAGGGGGGAAATCCCTATGGCTACACCTTC.

This chain connects TRBV6-1 to TRBJ1-3; D uncertain. V was shortened by 1 base and J by 2 bases, with 9 bases between the two germline ends. The CDR3 is 15 amino acids. Germline values: CDR1 MNHNS, CDR2 SASEGT. CDR3 amino acids: CASSEVARTGNTIYF. The CDR3 nucleotides read TGTGCCAGCAGTGAAGTCGCCCGAACTGGAAACACCATATATTTT.

The rearrangement links TRBV2 to TRBJ2-5, with 8 bases that match TRBD1. The CDR3 loop spans 13 amino acids. Germline V lookup: CDR1 SNHLY, CDR2 FYNNEI. Trimming took 7 bases from V and 2 from J; bases not matched to a gene: 3. The CDR3 DNA reads TGTGCCAGCACCCGACAGGGGCAAGAGACCCAGTACTTC. Protein sequence: CASTRQGQETQYF.

CDR3 coding DNA: TGTGCCACCGAGAAAACAAACAGGGGGAACGCAGATACGCAGTATTTT. Translation gives CATEKTNRGNADTQYF. The chain links TRBV10-3 to TRBJ2-3; 8 positions agree with TRBD1. Germline V lookup: CDR1 ENHRY, CDR2 SYGVKD. The length of the CDR3 is 16 residues. V trimming: 10 bases; J trimming: 4 bases; junction bases outside the gene matches: 16.

The chain links TRBV18 to TRBJ1-1; D may be TRBD1 (6 bases). Germline CDR1 reads KGHSH; CDR2 reads LQKENI. The CDR3 covers 16 residues. Between the trimmed V and J ends, which lost 4 bases and 4 bases, there was a span of 19 bases. Written as DNA, the CDR3 is TGTGCCAGCTCACGCGGCCAGGGGTCGTTTGGCACTGAAGCTTTCTTT. Amino acids: CASSRGQGSFGTEAFF.

A few counts support this clonotype. The chain carries TRBV6-1 and TRBJ1-2; D is uncertain. The CDR3 contains 15 residues. Germline-derived CDR1 and CDR2 are MNHNS and SASEGT. Trimming took 0 bases from V and 0 from J, leaving 8 bases between them. The CDR3 DNA sequence: TGTGCCAGCAGTGAAGCGTTCACCGCTAACTATGGCTACACCTTC. Translating gives CASSEAFTANYGYTF.

The chain couples TRBV15 to TRBJ2-3; TRBD2 agrees at 8 bases. The CDR3 is 15 residues long. The junction had 7 bases not matched to a gene; V was cut back by 0 bases and J by 8 bases. In germline, CDR1 is LNHNV, CDR2 YYDKDF (reference sequence). In nucleotides, the CDR3 is TGTGCCACCAGCAGAGATTCAGCGGGGGTGGGTACGCAGTATTTT. Its protein product is CATSRDSAGVGTQYF. The whole variable domain, remainder taken from reference TRBV15 and TRBJ2-3, is DAMVIQNPRYQVTQFGKPVTLSCSQTLNHNVMYWYQQKSSQAPKLLFHYYDKDFNNEADTPDNFQSRRPNTSFCFLDIRSPGLGDTAMYLCATSRDSAGVGTQYFGPGTRLTVL.

In its sample, this clonotype was seen a few times. The DNA is left out, because the CDR3 cannot be placed on it with certainty; the CDR3 is given as TCRdb lists it. This sequence joins TRBV7-5 and TRBJ2-2; TRBD1 is taken as the D call from the table, unchecked against the DNA. TRBV7-5 is deemed a pseudogene. The CDR3 is made up of 24 amino acids, end residues included. The CDR3: CISVPEAPGRTTTERRTKTGELFF.

By share, this clonotype counts as medium-sized. The rearrangement links TRBV5-6 to TRBJ1-6, with a possible D match to TRBD1 (6 bases). CDR1 SGHDT and CDR2 YYEEEE come from the germline V gene. The CDR3 runs 15 residues. The V and J ends lost 0 bases and 10 bases respectively, with 14 bases between them. CDR3 DNA: TGTGCCAGCAGCTTGGCGATGGGGGCGGAATCACCCCTCCACTTT. This encodes CASSLAMGAESPLHF. Full variable domain (rest looked up from reference TRBV5-6 and TRBJ1-6): DAGVTQSPTHLIKTRGQQVTLRCSPKSGHDTVSWYQQALGQGPQFIFQYYEEEERQRGNFPDRFSGHQFPNYSSELNVNALLLGDSALYLCASSLAMGAESPLHFGNGTRLTVT.